The clone carrying this T cell receptor beta chain appeared a few times. Its antigen remains unknown. The data belong to a study of beta chain features in type 1 diabetes. All of the isolated RNA was reverse transcribed, so expressed TCRB transcripts were sequenced. Sequenced by immunoSEQ multiplex PCR; TCRdb stores in-frame clones only, minus some. Of about 16,000 clones listed, 55% are singletons. General observations from the study: Insertion counts at VDJ junctions were lower in type 1 diabetes patients, who also showed more deletions there.

The CDR3 spans 17 residues. Germline values: CDR1 SEHNR, CDR2 FQNEAQ (reference sequence). J gave up 6 bases and V 4 bases, and 12 bases lay outside the gene matches. Sequencing used stem cell memory CD4+ T cells from blood. The clonotype comes from a woman aged 18-30 years in good health. The V and J genes are TRBV7-9 and TRBJ1-6, with TRBD1 matching 7 bases. CDR3 DNA sequence: TGTGCCAGCAGCTATAAAGCCGCGGGACAGAGTAATTCACCCCTCCACTTT. Its translation: CASSYKAAGQSNSPLHF.